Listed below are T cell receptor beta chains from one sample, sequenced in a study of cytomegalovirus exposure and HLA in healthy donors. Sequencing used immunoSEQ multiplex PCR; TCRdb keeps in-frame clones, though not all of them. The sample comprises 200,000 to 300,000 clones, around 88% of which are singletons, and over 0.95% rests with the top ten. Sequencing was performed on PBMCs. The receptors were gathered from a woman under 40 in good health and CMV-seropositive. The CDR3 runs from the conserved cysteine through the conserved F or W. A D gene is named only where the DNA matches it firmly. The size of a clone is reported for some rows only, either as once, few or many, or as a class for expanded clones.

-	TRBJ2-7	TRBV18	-	CASSPPDYRYEQYF	TGTGCCAGCTCACCACCGGATTACAGGTACGAGCAGTACTTC
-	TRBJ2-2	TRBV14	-	CASSQVLHGELFF	TGTGCCAGCAGCCAAGTACTACACGGGGAGCTGTTTTTT
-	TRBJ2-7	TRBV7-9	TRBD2	CASSPSGIPTYEQYF	TGTGCCAGCAGCCCTAGCGGGATCCCGACCTACGAGCAGTACTTC
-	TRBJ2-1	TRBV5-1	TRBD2	CASSRSTSGETYNEQFF	TGCGCCAGCAGCCGATCTACTAGCGGAGAGACCTACAATGAGCAGTTCTTC
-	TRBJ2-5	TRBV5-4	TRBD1	CASSLGTGGAETQYF	TGTGCCAGCAGCTTGGGGACAGGGGGGGCGGAGACCCAGTACTTC
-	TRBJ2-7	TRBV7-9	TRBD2	CASSSTSGSHEQYF	TGTGCCAGCAGCTCGACTAGCGGGAGTCACGAGCAGTACTTC
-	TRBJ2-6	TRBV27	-	CASSLWAPLSGANVLTF	TGTGCCAGCAGTTTATGGGCCCCACTCTCTGGGGCCAACGTCCTGACTTTC
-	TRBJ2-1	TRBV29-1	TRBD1	CSVEARGQGGSYNEQFF	TGCAGCGTTGAGGCCAGGGGGCAAGGGGGCTCCTACAATGAGCAGTTCTTC
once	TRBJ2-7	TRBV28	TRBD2	CASSFSGGFYEQYF	TGTGCCAGCAGTTTCTCGGGGGGATTCTACGAGCAGTACTTC
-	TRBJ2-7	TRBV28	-	CASSLIRGYEQYF	TGTGCCAGCAGTTTAATTAGGGGGTACGAGCAGTACTTC
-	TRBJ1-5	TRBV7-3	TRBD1	CASSLLVQAGGNQPQHF	TGTGCCAGCAGCTTACTTGTCCAGGCAGGGGGAAATCAGCCCCAGCATTTT
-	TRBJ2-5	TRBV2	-	CASSRVETQYF	TGTGCCAGCAGCCGGGTGGAGACCCAGTACTTC
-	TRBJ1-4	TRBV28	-	CASSTGGFNEKLFF	TGTGCCAGCAGTACTGGAGGTTTTAATGAAAAACTGTTTTTT
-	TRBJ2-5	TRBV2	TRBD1	CASRPGSWTGETQYF	TGTGCCAGCAGGCCCGGGAGTTGGACAGGGGAGACCCAGTACTTC
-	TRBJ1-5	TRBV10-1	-	CASSETGNQPQHF	TGCGCCAGCAGTGAGACGGGCAATCAGCCCCAGCATTTT
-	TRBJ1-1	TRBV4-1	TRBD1	CASSQSGQGNTEAFF	TGCGCCAGCAGCCAATCTGGACAGGGGAACACTGAAGCTTTCTTT
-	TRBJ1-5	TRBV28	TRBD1	CASSSGGESGQPQHF	TGTGCCAGCAGTTCAGGGGGTGAATCGGGTCAGCCCCAGCATTTT
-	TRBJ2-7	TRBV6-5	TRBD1	CASSYTIGTAYEQYF	TGTGCCAGCAGTTACACTATCGGGACAGCCTACGAGCAGTACTTC
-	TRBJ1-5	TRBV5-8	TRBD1	CASSLAAQGEDQPQHF	TGTGCCAGCAGCTTGGCAGCCCAGGGGGAGGATCAGCCCCAGCATTTT
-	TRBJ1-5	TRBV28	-	CASSLPPGDVRQPQHF	TGTGCCAGCAGTTTACCGCCGGGAGACGTAAGACAGCCCCAGCATTTT
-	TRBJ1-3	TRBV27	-	CASSLRGDGLWDTIYF	TGTGCCAGCAGTTTGCGCGGCGATGGCCTGTGGGACACCATATATTTT
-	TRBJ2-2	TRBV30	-	CAWSVLSDSTGELFF	TGTGCCTGGAGTGTTCTGTCAGATTCCACCGGGGAGCTGTTTTTT
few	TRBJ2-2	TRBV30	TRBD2	CAWSVRLAGDGGELFF	TGTGCCTGGAGTGTACGACTAGCGGGAGACGGCGGGGAGCTGTTTTTT
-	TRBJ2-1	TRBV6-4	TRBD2	CASSVASGSGYNEQFF	TGTGCCAGCAGTGTGGCTAGCGGGAGTGGGTACAATGAGCAGTTCTTC
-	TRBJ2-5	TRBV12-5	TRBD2	CASGSGLAGARETQYF	TGTGCTAGTGGTTCAGGACTAGCGGGAGCTCGGGAGACCCAGTACTTC
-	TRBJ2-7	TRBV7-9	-	CASSSKPATYEQYF	TGTGCCAGCAGCTCGAAGCCTGCTACCTACGAGCAGTACTTC
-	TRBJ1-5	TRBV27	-	CASSPSLGEDDQPQHF	TGTGCCAGCAGTCCCAGTTTGGGGGAGGACGATCAGCCCCAGCATTTT
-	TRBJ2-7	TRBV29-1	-	CSVGTVGYEQYF	TGCAGCGTTGGTACGGTCGGCTACGAGCAGTACTTC
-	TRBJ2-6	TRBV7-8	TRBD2	CASRSTGTSGYSGANVLTF	TGTGCCAGCCGATCTACCGGGACTAGCGGTTACTCTGGGGCCAACGTCCTGACTTTC
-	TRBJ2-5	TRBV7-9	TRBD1	CASSLVQGGQETQYF	TGTGCCAGCAGCTTAGTACAGGGGGGACAAGAGACCCAGTACTTC
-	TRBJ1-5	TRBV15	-	CATSRVAFGGVGGAYSNQPQHF	TGTGCCACCAGCAGAGTGGCTTTTGGGGGCGTGGGAGGGGCTTATAGCAATCAGCCCCAGCATTTT
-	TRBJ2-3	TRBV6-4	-	CASSPTSIDTQYF	TGTGCCAGCAGCCCGACTAGTATAGATACGCAGTATTTT
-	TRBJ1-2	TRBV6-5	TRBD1	CASRTPGQGDGYTF	TGTGCCAGCAGAACTCCGGGACAGGGAGATGGCTACACCTTC
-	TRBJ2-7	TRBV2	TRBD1	CASSGWDRVYEQYF	TGTGCCAGCAGTGGTTGGGACAGGGTGTACGAGCAGTACTTC
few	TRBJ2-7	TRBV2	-	CASGAGQLYEQYF	TGTGCCAGCGGGGCCGGACAACTCTACGAGCAGTACTTC
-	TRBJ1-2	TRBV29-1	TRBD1	CSVDVDRVMSGYTF	TGCAGCGTTGACGTGGACAGGGTGATGAGTGGCTACACCTTC